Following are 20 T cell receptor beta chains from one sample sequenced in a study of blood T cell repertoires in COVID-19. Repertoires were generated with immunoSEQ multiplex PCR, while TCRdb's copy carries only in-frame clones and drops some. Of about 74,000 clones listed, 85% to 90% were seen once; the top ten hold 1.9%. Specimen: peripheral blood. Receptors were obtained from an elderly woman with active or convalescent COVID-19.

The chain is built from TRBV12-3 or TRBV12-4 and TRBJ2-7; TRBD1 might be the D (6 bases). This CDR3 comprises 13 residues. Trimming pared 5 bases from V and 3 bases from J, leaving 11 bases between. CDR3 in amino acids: CASSHDRLYEQYF. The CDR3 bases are TGTGCCAGCAGTCATGACAGGCTCTACGAGCAGTACTTC.

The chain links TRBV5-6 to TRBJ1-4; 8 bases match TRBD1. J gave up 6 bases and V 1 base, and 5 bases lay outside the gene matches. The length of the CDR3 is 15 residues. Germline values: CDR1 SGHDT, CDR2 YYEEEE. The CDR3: CASSLSWTGYEKLFF. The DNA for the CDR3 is TGTGCCAGCAGCTTGAGTTGGACAGGGTATGAAAAACTGTTTTTT.

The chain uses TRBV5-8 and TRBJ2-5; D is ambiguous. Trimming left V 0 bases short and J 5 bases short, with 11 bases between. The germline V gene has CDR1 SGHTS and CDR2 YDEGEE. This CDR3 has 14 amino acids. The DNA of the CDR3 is TGTGCCAGCAGCTTGGGGTTCGGTGAGGAGACCCAGTACTTC. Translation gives CASSLGFGEETQYF.

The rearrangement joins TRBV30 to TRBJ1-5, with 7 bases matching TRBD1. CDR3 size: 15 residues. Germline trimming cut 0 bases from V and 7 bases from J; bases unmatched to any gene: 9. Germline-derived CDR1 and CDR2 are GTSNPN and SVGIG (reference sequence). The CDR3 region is CAWSVATGVGQPQHF. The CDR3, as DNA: TGTGCCTGGAGTGTGGCAACAGGGGTTGGGCAGCCCCAGCATTTT. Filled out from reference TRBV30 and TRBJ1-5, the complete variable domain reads SQTIHQWPATLVQPVGSPLSLECTVEGTSNPNLYWYRQAAGRGLQLLFYSVGIGQISSEVPQNLSASRPQDRQFILSSKKLLLSDSGFYLCAWSVATGVGQPQHFGDGTRLSIL.

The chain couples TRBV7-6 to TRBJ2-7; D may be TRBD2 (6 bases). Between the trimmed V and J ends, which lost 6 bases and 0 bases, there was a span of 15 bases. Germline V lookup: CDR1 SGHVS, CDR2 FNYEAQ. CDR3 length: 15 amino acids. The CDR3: CASRKDTGGSYEQYF. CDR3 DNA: TGTGCCAGCAGAAAAGACACCGGGGGCTCCTACGAGCAGTACTTC.

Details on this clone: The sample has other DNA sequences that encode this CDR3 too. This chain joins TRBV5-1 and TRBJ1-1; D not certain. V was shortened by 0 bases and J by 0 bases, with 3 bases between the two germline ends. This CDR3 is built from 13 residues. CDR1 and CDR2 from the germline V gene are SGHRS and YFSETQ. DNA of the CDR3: TGCGCCAGCAGCTTGGCATTGAACACTGAAGCTTTCTTT. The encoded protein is CASSLALNTEAFF.

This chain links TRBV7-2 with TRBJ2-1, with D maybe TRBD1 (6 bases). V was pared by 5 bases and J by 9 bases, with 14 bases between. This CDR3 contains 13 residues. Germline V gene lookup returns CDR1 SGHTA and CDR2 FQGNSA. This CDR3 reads CASSVRDTAEQFF. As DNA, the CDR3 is TGTGCCAGCAGCGTCCGGGACACGGCTGAGCAGTTCTTC.

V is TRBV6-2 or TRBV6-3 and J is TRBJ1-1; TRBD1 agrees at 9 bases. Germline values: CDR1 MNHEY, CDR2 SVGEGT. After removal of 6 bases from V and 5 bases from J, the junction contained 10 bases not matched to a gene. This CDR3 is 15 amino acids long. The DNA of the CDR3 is TGTGCCAGCAGCCCGGAGGGGACAGGGAGAACTGAAGCTTTCTTT. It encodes CASSPEGTGRTEAFF.

CDR3 residues: CASSPGAVEHTQYF. In DNA, the CDR3 is TGTGCCAGCAGCCCTGGGGCCGTCGAGCATACGCAGTATTTT. V and J are TRBV7-3 and TRBJ2-3; perhaps TRBD1 as D (5 bases). CDR3 length: 14 residues. From germline, CDR1 is SGHTA and CDR2 FQGTGA. Trimming shortened V by 5 bases and J by 7 bases, and 16 bases separated the two germline ends.

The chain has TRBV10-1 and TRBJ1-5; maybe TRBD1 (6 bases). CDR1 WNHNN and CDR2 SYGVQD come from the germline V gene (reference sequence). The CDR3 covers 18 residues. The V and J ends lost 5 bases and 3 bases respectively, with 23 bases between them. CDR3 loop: CASSKKTGWWRNNQPQHF. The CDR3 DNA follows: TGCGCCAGCAGTAAAAAGACAGGTTGGTGGAGAAACAATCAGCCCCAGCATTTT.

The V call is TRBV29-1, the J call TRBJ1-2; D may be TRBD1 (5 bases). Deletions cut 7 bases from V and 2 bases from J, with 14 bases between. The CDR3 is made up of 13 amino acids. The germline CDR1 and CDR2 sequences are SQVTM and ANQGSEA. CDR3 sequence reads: CSAWGGENYGYTF. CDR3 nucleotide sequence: TGCAGCGCCTGGGGGGGTGAGAACTATGGCTACACCTTC. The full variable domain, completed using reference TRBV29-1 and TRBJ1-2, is SAVISQKPSRDICQRGTSLTIQCQVDSQVTMMFWYRQQPGQSLTLIATANQGSEATYESGFVIDKFPISRPNLTFSTLTVSNMSPEDSSIYLCSAWGGENYGYTFGSGTRLTVV.

The CDR3 here is CASSLIRTSGADTQYF. For the CDR3, the DNA is TGTGCCAGCAGCCTAATACGGACTAGCGGGGCAGATACGCAGTATTTT. The chain joins TRBV7-6 to TRBJ2-3; 12 nucleotides line up with TRBD2. Unmatched junction bases numbered 7, after V lost 5 bases and J lost 4 bases. The CDR3 contains 16 residues. Germline assignment: CDR1 SGHVS and CDR2 FNYEAQ. The full variable domain, with the rest looked up from reference TRBV7-6 and TRBJ2-3, is GAGVSQSPRYKVTKRGQDVALRCDPISGHVSLYWYRQALGQGPEFLTYFNYEAQQDKSGLPNDRFSAERPEGSISTLTIQRTEQRDSAMYRCASSLIRTSGADTQYFGPGTRLTVL.

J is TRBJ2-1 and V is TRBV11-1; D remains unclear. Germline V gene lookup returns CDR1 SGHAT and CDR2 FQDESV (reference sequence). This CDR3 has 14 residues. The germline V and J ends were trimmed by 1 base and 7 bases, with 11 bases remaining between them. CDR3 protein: CASSLVLSNNEQFF. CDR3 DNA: TGTGCCAGCAGCTTAGTACTAAGCAATAATGAGCAGTTCTTC.

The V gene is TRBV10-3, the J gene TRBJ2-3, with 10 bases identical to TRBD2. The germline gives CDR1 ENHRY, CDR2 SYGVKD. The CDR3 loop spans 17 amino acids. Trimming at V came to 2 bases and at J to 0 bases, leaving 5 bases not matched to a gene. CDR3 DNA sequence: TGTGCCATCAGTGAGACCCGTAGCGGGGGGAGCACAGATACGCAGTATTTT. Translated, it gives CAISETRSGGSTDTQYF.

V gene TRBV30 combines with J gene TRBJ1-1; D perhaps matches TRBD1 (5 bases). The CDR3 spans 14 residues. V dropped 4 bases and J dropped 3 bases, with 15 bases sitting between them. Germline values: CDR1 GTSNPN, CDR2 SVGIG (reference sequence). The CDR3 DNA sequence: TGTGCCTGGATCCCGTGGGGCGGGGACACTGAAGCTTTCTTT. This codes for CAWIPWGGDTEAFF.

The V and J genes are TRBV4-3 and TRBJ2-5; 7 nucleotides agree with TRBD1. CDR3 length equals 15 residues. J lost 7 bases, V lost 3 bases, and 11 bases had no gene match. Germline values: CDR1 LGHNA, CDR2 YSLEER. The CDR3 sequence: CASSQAPGTDVTQYF. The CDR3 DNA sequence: TGCGCCAGCAGCCAGGCTCCGGGGACAGACGTGACCCAGTACTTC.

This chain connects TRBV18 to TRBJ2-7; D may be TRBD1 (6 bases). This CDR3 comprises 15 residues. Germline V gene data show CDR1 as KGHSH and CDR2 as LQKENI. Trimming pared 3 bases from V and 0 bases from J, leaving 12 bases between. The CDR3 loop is CASSPLQGPSYEQYF. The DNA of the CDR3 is TGTGCCAGCTCACCTTTGCAGGGGCCCTCCTACGAGCAGTACTTC.

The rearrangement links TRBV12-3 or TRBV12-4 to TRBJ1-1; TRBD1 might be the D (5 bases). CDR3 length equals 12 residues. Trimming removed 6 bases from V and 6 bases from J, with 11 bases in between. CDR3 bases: TGTGCCAGCAGCTCGTGGGGCTCTGAAGCTTTCTTT. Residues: CASSSWGSEAFF.

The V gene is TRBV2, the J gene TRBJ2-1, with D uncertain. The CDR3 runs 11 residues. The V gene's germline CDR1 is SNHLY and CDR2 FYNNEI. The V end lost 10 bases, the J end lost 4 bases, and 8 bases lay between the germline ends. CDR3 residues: CAIQSYNEQFF. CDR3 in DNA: TGTGCCATCCAGTCGTACAATGAGCAGTTCTTC.

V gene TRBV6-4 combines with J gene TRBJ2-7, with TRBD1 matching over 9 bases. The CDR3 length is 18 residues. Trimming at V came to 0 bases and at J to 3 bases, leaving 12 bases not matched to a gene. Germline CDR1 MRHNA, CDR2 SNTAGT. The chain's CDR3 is CASSDSSLRDRVDYEQYF. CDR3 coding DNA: TGTGCCAGCAGTGACTCTAGTTTAAGGGACAGGGTGGACTACGAGCAGTACTTC.